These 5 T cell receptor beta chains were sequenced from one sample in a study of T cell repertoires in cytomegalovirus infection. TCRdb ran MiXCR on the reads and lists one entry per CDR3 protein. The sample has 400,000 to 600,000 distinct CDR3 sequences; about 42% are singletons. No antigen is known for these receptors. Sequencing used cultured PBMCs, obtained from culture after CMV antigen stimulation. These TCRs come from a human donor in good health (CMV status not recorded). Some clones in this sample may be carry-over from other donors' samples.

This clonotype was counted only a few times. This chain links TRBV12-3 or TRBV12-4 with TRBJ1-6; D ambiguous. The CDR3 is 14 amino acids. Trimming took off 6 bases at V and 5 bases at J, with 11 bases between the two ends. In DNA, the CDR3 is TGTGCCAGCAGACCGGACGGTGATAATTCACCCCTCCACTTT. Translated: CASRPDGDNSPLHF.

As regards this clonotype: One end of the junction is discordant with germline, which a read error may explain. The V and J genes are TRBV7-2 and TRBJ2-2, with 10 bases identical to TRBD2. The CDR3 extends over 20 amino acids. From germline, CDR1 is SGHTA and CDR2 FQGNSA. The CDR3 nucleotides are TGTGCCGGCAGCCGTGGACTAAGGCTAGCGGGAGTTCGGGGCACCGGGGAGCTGTTTTTT. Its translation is CAGSRGLRLAGVRGTGELFF.

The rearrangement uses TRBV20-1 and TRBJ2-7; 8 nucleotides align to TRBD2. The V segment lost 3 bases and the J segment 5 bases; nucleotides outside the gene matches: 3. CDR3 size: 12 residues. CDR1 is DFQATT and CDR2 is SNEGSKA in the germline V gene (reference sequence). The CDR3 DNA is TGCAGTGCTAGCGGGGGGGTCGACGAGCAGTACTTC. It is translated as CSASGGVDEQYF.

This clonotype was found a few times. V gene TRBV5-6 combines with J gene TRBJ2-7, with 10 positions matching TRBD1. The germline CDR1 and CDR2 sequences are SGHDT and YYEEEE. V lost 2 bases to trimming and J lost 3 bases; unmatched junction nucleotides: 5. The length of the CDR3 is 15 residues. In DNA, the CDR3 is TGTGCCAGCAGCTTACCGGGACAGGGGATCTACGAGCAGTACTTC. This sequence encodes CASSLPGQGIYEQYF.

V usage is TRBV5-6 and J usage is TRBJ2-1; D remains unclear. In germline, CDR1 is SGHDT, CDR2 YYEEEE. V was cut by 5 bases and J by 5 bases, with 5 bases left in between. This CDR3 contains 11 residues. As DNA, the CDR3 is TGTGCCAGCAGTTTCCACAATGAGCAGTTCTTC. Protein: CASSFHNEQFF.